This entry lists 3 T cell receptor beta chains sequenced from one sample in a study of OX40 agonist ivuxolimab in advanced cancers. Receptors were amplified or captured by the immunoSEQ multiplex PCR assay. TCRdb mirrors the immuneACCESS table, restricted to in-frame sequences. Some clones are absent from its copies; in checked studies, under half trace to an unresolved V gene, and the reason for the others is unknown. The sample profile shows roughly 38,000 clones; roughly 69% of them were found once. Clones ranked in the top ten supply 15% to 20% of the sample. The sample here was CD4+ or CD8+ T cells sorted from blood, taken in a trial of the OX40 agonist ivuxolimab. The receptors were gathered from an adult with an advanced solid tumor such as melanoma, head and neck, liver or kidney cancer.

The rearrangement joins TRBV6-5 to TRBJ2-5; 9 nucleotides align to TRBD1. Unmatched junction bases numbered 7, after V lost 6 bases and J lost 5 bases. CDR3 size: 14 residues. Germline values: CDR1 MNHEY, CDR2 SVGAGI. In DNA, the CDR3 is TGTGCCAGCAGAGGACAGGGGAGTTCTGAGACCCAGTACTTC. It translates to CASRGQGSSETQYF.

This rearrangement joins TRBV18 to TRBJ1-2; D remains unclear. The CDR3 totals 14 residues. CDR1 and CDR2 from the germline V gene are KGHSH and LQKENI. Deletions cut 6 bases from V and 4 bases from J, with 15 bases between. The CDR3 DNA reads as TGTGCCAGCTCGCTCAGCCTGGACGGCTATGGCTACACCTTC. Protein sequence: CASSLSLDGYGYTF.

The chain joins TRBV30 to TRBJ2-5; D remains unclear. Germline V gene sequence: CDR1 GTSNPN, CDR2 SVGIG (reference sequence). The CDR3 sequence is 14 residues long. With 4 bases removed from V and 1 base from J, the gap between germline ends came to 13 bases. The CDR3 coding sequence is TGTGCCTGGAACCGTATCCCCATCCAAGAGACCCAGTACTTC. Its protein product is CAWNRIPIQETQYF.